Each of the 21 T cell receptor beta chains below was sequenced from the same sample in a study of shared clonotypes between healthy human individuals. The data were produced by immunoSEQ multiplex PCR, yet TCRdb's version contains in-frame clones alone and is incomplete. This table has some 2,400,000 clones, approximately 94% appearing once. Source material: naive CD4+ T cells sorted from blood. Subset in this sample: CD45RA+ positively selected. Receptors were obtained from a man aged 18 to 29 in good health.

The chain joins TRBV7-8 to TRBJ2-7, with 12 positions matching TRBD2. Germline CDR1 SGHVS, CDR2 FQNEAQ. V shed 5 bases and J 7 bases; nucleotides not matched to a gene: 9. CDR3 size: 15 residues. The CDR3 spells CASSPTSGGRREQYF. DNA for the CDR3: TGTGCCAGCAGCCCGACTAGCGGGGGTCGGCGGGAGCAGTACTTC.

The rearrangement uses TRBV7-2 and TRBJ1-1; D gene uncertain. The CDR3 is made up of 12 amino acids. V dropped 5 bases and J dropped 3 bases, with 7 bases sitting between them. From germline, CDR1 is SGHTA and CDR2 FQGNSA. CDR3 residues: CASSPAYTEAFF. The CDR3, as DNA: TGTGCCAGCAGCCCGGCTTACACTGAAGCTTTCTTT.

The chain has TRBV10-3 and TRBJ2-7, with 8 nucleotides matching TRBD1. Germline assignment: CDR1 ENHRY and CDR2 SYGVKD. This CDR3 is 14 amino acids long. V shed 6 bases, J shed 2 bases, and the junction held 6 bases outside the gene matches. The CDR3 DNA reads TGTGCCATCAGCAATTCGGGACAGGCCTACGAGCAGTACTTC. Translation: CAISNSGQAYEQYF.

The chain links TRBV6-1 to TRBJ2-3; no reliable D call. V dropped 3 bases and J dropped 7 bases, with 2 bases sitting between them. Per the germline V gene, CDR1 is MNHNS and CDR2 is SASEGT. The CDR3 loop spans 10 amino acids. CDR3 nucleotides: TGTGCCAGCAGTGACAATACGCAGTATTTT. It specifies CASSDNTQYF.

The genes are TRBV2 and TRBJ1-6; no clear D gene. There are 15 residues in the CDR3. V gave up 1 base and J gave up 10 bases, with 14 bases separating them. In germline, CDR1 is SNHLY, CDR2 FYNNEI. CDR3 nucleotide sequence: TGTGCCAGCAGTGAAGATTGGGTTTCAGGATCACCCCTCCACTTT. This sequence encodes CASSEDWVSGSPLHF. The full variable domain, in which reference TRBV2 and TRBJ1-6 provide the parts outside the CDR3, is EPEVTQTPSHQVTQMGQEVILRCVPISNHLYFYWYRQILGQKVEFLVSFYNNEISEKSEIFDDQFSVERPDGSNFTLKIRSTKLEDSAMYFCASSEDWVSGSPLHFGNGTRLTVT.

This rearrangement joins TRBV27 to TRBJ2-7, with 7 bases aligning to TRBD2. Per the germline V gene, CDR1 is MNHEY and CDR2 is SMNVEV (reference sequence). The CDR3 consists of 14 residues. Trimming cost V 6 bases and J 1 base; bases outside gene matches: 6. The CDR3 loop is CASSEGGKSYEQYF. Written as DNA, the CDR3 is TGTGCCAGCAGCGAGGGAGGGAAATCCTACGAGCAGTACTTC.

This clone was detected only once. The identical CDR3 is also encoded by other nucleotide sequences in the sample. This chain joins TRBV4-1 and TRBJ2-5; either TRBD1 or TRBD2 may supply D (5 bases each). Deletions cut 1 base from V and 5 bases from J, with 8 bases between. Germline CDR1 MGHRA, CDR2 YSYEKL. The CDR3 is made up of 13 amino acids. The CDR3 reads CASSQGGLETQYF. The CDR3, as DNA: TGCGCCAGCAGCCAAGGGGGGTTGGAGACCCAGTACTTC.

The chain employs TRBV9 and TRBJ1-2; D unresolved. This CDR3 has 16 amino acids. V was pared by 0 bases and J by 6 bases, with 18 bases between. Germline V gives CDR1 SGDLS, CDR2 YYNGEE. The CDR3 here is CASSVGGEARLDGYTF. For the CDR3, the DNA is TGTGCCAGCAGCGTAGGTGGGGAGGCACGTTTGGATGGCTACACCTTC.

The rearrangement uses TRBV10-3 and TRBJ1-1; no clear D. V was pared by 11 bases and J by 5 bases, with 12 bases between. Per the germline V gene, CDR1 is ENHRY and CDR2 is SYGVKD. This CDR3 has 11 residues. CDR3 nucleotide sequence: TGTGCCTCCCGGACGGCTACTGAAGCTTTCTTT. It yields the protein CASRTATEAFF.

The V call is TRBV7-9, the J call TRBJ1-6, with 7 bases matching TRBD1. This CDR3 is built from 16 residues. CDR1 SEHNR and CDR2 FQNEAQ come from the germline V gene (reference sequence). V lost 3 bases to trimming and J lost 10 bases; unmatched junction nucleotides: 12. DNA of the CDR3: TGTGCCAGCAGCTTTGACTTGACAGGGACGGGATCACCCCTCCACTTT. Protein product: CASSFDLTGTGSPLHF.

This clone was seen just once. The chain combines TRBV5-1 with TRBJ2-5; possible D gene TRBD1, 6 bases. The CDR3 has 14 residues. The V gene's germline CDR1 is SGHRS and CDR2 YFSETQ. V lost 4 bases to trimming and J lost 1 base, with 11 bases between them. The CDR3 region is CASSNTGTQETQYF. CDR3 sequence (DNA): TGCGCCAGCAGCAATACAGGGACCCAAGAGACCCAGTACTTC.

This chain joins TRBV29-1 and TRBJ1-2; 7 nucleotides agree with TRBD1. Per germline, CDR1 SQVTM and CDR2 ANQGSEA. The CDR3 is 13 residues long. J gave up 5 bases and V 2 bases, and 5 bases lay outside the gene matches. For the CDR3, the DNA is TGCAGCGTTGAATCCGACAGGGCTTATGGCTACACCTTC. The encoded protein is CSVESDRAYGYTF.

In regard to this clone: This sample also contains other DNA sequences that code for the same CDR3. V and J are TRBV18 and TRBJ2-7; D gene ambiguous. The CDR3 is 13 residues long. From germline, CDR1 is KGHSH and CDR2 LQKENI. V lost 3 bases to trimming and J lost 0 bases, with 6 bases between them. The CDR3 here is CASSPFASYEQYF. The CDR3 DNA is TGTGCCAGCTCACCTTTTGCCTCCTACGAGCAGTACTTC.

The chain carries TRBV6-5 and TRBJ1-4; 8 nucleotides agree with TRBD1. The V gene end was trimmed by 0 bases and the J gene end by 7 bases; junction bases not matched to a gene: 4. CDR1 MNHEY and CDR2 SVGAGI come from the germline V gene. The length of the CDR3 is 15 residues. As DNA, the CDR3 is TGTGCCAGCAGTTACTCGATAGGGACAGGTGAAAAACTGTTTTTT. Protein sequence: CASSYSIGTGEKLFF.

The CDR3 DNA follows: TGCAGCGTTGCGCTTACCGGGACAGGGAACACTGAAGCTTTCTTT. It codes for CSVALTGTGNTEAFF. The V and J genes are TRBV29-1 and TRBJ1-1, with 8 bases aligning to TRBD1. The V segment lost 4 bases and the J segment 1 base; nucleotides outside the gene matches: 8. This CDR3 region has 15 residues. Germline V gives CDR1 SQVTM, CDR2 ANQGSEA.

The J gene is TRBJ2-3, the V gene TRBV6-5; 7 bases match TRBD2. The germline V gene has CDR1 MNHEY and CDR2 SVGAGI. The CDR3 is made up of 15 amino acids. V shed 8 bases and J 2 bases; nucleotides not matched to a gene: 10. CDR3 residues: CASAYGTTYTDTQYF. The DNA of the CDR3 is TGTGCCAGCGCTTATGGGACTACATACACAGATACGCAGTATTTT.

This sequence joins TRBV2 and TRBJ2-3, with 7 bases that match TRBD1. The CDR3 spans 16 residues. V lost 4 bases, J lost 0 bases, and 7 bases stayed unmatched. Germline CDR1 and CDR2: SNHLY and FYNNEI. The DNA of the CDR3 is TGTGCCAGCAGTGGGATCGACAGGGTTAGCACAGATACGCAGTATTTT. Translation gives CASSGIDRVSTDTQYF.

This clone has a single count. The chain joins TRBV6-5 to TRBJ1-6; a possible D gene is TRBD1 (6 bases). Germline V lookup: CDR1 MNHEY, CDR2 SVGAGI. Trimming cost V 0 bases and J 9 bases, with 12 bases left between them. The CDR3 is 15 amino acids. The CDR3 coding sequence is TGTGCCAGCAGTTACTCGGGGGGGGACACTTCACCCCTCCACTTT. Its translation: CASSYSGGDTSPLHF.

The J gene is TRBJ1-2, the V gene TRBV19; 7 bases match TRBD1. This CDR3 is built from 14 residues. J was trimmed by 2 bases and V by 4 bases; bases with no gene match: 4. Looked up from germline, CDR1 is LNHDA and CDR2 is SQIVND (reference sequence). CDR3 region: CASSTIQGNYGYTF. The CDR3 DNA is TGTGCCAGTAGTACCATACAGGGGAACTATGGCTACACCTTC.

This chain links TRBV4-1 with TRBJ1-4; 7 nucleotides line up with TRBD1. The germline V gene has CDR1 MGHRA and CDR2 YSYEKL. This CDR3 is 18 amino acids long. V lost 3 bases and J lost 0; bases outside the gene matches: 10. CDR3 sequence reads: CASSHYVQGIATNEKLFF. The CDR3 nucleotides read TGCGCCAGCAGCCATTATGTACAGGGGATTGCAACTAATGAAAAACTGTTTTTT.

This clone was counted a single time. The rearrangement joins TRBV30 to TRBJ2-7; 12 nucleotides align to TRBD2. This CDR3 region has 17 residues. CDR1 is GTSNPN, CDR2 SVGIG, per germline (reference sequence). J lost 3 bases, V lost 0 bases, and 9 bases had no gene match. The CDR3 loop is CAWSVPTRLAGVYEQYF. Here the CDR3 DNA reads TGTGCCTGGAGTGTACCCACACGACTAGCGGGAGTCTACGAGCAGTACTTC.